The source of this T cell receptor (beta chain) is a study of cytomegalovirus exposure and HLA in healthy donors (dated by TCRdb to the late 2010s). The study in broad terms: According to an earlier analysis of around 600 of the donors, roughly 180 million T cells yielded 90 million to 130 million unique TCR beta sequences and 250 to 350 Gb of sequence data. Along with the approximately 650-subject first cohort, a separate validation cohort of 120 different subjects was used. All discovery cohort repertoires had been generated using a single sequencing platform. Of the approximately 400 genotyped donors, 65% to 90% fell in the genetic ancestry cluster associated with self-reported Caucasian donors. The aim of the study was to test whether cataloging public T cell receptors could identify signatures of past pathogen exposure. A later analysis re-examined previously published TCR beta repertoires from over 500 donors and added high-resolution HLA genotyping to investigate patterns of TCR occurrence. Both class I and class II loci were covered by HLA typing, at four-digit resolution. Approximately 300 gigabases of sequencing data and approximately 85 million unique TCR sequences were included in an early release covering over 600 HLA-typed donors. In a later genetic analysis, genome-wide SNP genotypes for about 65% of the roughly 670 donors were used, and that subset was treated as a discovery cohort. To predict cytomegalovirus infection status, the study combined high-throughput TCR immunosequencing, statistical association of individual TCRs with disease status, and machine learning. About five DR-DQ haplotypes were treated as single units for association and clustering because of strong linkage in the cohort. The study profiled the T cell repertoires of around 700 subjects by immunosequencing and related them to cytomegalovirus serostatus. In an earlier analysis of several hundred of the donors, high-throughput TCR beta sequencing was used to judge whether each TCR beta V gene segment behaved as functional or pseudogenic. The later analysis used no new phenotypic data to find candidate immune exposures, relying instead on TCR beta sequences and their occurrence across donors. Typing coverage differed by locus: A, B, C, DRB1 and DQB1 were typed in about 620-640 donors, DQA1 in 500 to 550, DPA1 in 600 to 610, and DPB1 in 450 to 480. Donor age, sex, ethnicity and CMV serostatus were compiled alongside the repertoire data. Among about 400 genotyped donors of the cohort, an average of roughly 230,000 unique TCR beta nucleotide sequences was sequenced per donor, of which 15% to 20% were non-productive.

About this clone itself: Its antigen has not been determined. Base qualities are not at hand, and no much larger clone is one base apart.

At the junction V is shortened by 5 bases and J by 5 bases; bases outside the gene matches: 6. The CDR3 sequence holds 15 residues, the cysteine and phenylalanine included. The only DNA kept is the CDR3, 45 bases in frame from the first base. Via the germline V gene, CDR1 is SGHTA and CDR2 FQGTGA. The investigation overall reported the following: Three of the identified cytomegalovirus-associated TCR beta chains were confirmed in vitro to be specific for cytomegalovirus antigens. According to a later analysis, most CMV-associated TCR beta chains appeared to be HLA-restricted, and the HLA associations seemed to be driven largely by CMV exposure. Sequencing depth was assumed to be roughly uniform across donors in the presence/absence analyses, though that assumption may not hold. In an earlier analysis of under 600 of the donors, most TCR beta V segments were observed in productive rearrangements about 90% or about 30% of the time, broadly matching IMGT annotations. A further reported finding was that TCR beta sequences accurately predicted the HLA-A and HLA-B alleles for most subjects in the first cohort. At a false discovery rate of 0.05, a later analysis linked 15,000 to 20,000 TCR beta sequences to specific HLA alleles. Some IMGT-functional V segments, including TRBV6-2 and TRBV6-3, could not be told apart with the 87-base-pair reads, so those segments were excluded. Most TCR sequences were seen in very few donors, while some public TCRs were found in many individuals. According to a later genetic analysis, donors in an Asian-associated ancestry cluster had fewer N-insertions in productive TCRs than the approximately 690-donor mean. A total of about 180 TCR beta chains were listed by the study as associated with cytomegalovirus. In this cohort, only TCR beta chains were sequenced, and detectable features were limited by the absence of alpha or paired-chain data. The authors suggested that the approach could potentially be extended to other disease states and immunological phenotypes. An association between a missense DCLRE1C variant and V-gene and J-gene trimming of TCR beta chains was found in a later genetic analysis and replicated in an independent cohort. For the cohort, immune exposure information was limited to CMV serostatus. In a later analysis, HLA-associated TCR beta chains were found to be more clonally expanded and to have lower generation probabilities than equally common non-associated chains. Several of the top co-occurrence clusters appeared to be linked to parvovirus B19, influenza, CMV and Epstein-Barr virus, according to a later analysis. Correlated functional status among segregating V segments might reflect linkage disequilibrium, but an unknown experimental factor could not be ruled out. The classifier was reported to diagnose cytomegalovirus status with high specificity and sensitivity in both the original and validation cohorts. A cluster of highly shared sequence variants was judged likely to represent a technical artifact of the sequencing pipeline. Assigning TCR associations to individual alleles was difficult when HLA alleles, especially DR and DQ, strongly co-occurred. According to a later analysis, TCR association rates differed among HLA loci, with DRB1 alleles showing the most associated TCRs and HLA-C alleles showing the fewest. Because counts were too low, roughly 18 rarely observed V segments, including chromosome 9 orphons, were left out of the earlier analysis of approximately 500 of the donors. Because some donors lacked HLA typing at each locus, the association tests relied only on the typed subset.

The cohort comprised some 700 healthy bone marrow donors. At the time of sampling, all cohort members were nominally healthy, though unrecorded immune exposures were likely present. The donor tested CMV seronegative, placing the donor among the 300 to 400 seronegative members of the cohort. Every donor gave a peripheral blood sample, and the peripheral blood mononuclear cells from that sample were used for TCR beta sequencing. Genomic DNA extraction from the blood cell samples was performed with the Qiagen DNeasy Blood Extraction Kit. Library preparation was by the immunoSEQ multiplex PCR assay. For the multiplex PCR, a mixture combining 60 forward primers for TCR Vbeta segments and 13 reverse primers for TCR Jbeta segments was used. The CDR3 region of rearranged TCR beta genes was amplified from genomic DNA with a multiplex PCR assay. Amplified TCR beta libraries were sequenced as 87-base-pair reads on the Illumina HiSeq System. The authors' pipeline ran thus. In a later analysis, tens of millions of unique TCR beta chains were counted across the 500 to 850 repertoires, and approximately 9.9 million of these chains were shared by at least two donors. To remove PCR and sequencing errors, raw reads were error-corrected and collapsed into unique sequences using a nearest-neighbor algorithm that merged closely related sequences. V, D and J gene segments were assigned by aligning CDR3 sequences to IMGT reference sequences. For a sequence to be retained, a match of at least six nucleotides to both a V gene segment and a J gene segment was required. Rearrangements were classified as productive when the CDR3 lacked stop codons and remained in frame with V and J, and all other rearrangements were classified as non-productive. Following IMGT convention, CDR3 was defined as the stretch from the second conserved V-encoded cysteine up to the conserved J-encoded phenylalanine. The earlier analysis of around 640 of the donors excluded sequences that lacked an unambiguous match to a single V gene segment. In an earlier analysis of several hundred of the donors, V segments were called functional above 56.7% productive rearrangements and were called segregating when the between-donor standard deviation exceeded 5%. A statistical classification framework was developed to diagnose cytomegalovirus status using the catalog of TCR beta chain sequences. V and J gene assignment, in a later analysis, came from comparing TCR nucleotide sequences with IMGT/GENE-DB human TR gene sequences. A later analysis assigned CDR3 sequences and most-parsimonious VDJ recombination scenarios with the TCRdist pipeline. In a later analysis, every TCR beta chain was defined by the combination of its CDR3 amino acid sequence and its V-gene family, and reads without a unique V-gene family were dropped. A later analysis removed 592 highly shared, low-generation-probability nucleotide sequences to deal with suspected cross-contamination and a sequencing artifact. In a later analysis, a clonal expansion index for each public chain was calculated from normalized within-repertoire ranks of inferred template counts. In a later analysis, generation probabilities were computed with a VDJ recombination model fitted to out-of-frame rearrangements, and the resulting probabilities were checked against IGoR. In a later analysis, TCR-TCR, TCR-HLA and TCR-CMV co-occurrence was scored with hypergeometric tests, and a repertoire-size bias correction was applied to TCR pairs. In a later analysis, false discovery rates were estimated by permuting HLA or CMV assignments 20 times. In a later analysis, co-occurring TCRs were grouped using DBSCAN, and TCRdist sequence similarity was added for clustering within HLA-allele-positive subsets. Co-occurrence clustering excluded repertoires with fewer than 30,000 or more than 120,000 public chains, plus five with anomalous nucleotide sharing. TCRdb mirrors the immuneACCESS table, restricted to in-frame sequences. Some clones are absent from its copies; in checked studies, under half trace to an unresolved V gene, and the reason for the others is unknown. That table supplies the V and J calls and clone size; D and trimming were determined from the DNA. The sample records approximately 140,000 clones, roughly four fifths of which are singletons. Of the sample, approximately 2.3% falls within the top ten clones.

The sequenced sample consisted of PBMCs. The origin of this receptor is a male donor in good health and CMV-seronegative. The chain couples TRBV7-3 to TRBJ2-1; 10 nucleotides in the junction match TRBD2. The DNA sequence follows: TGTGCCAGCAGCGCAGGACTAGCGGCTAACAATGAGCAGTTCTTC. This sequence encodes CASSAGLAANNEQFF.